Listed here are 3 T cell receptor beta chains from one sample, sequenced in a study of T-cell reconstitution after alpha-beta-depleted transplantation in children (dated by TCRdb to the mid-2010s). Preparation of the library involved PCR. TCRdb names Illumina HiSeq 2500 as the instrument used. TCR library preparation used molecular barcoding, with unique molecular identifiers applied to normalize quantification of the TCRbeta repertoire. The public reads were run again by TCRdb, first through fastp at Q25 and then through MiXCR, and only productive beta chains were kept. Merged by CDR3 protein, the rows form single entries marked with the most common genes and DNA. Present in this sample are 120,000 or so distinct CDR3 sequences, approximately 10% of which were seen just once. The ten biggest clones cover 8% of the sample. Sample: PBMCs from the stem cell graft donor, taken from the stem cell graft. The receptors stem from a human donor who donated a stem cell graft to a child with acute lymphoblastic leukemia.

This clonotype came up many times. The rearrangement joins TRBV5-1 to TRBJ2-7; a weak D match, TRBD2 (5 bases). Germline V gene sequence: CDR1 SGHRS, CDR2 YFSETQ. V lost 6 bases and J 5 bases, leaving 15 bases between the germline ends. This CDR3 comprises 13 residues. Here the CDR3 reads CASTPGVKDEQYF. CDR3 coding DNA: TGCGCCAGCACCCCCGGGGTTAAGGACGAGCAGTACTTC.

This clonotype occurred many times. The chain recombines TRBV5-1 with TRBJ2-7; D might be TRBD2 (7 bases). Germline V gene lookup returns CDR1 SGHRS and CDR2 YFSETQ. V was shortened by 6 bases and J by 3 bases, with 16 bases between the two germline ends. This CDR3 is built from 14 residues. The CDR3 loop reads CASTAGGGGYEQYF. The CDR3 nucleotides read TGCGCCAGCACCGCCGGCGGGGGCGGCTACGAGCAGTACTTC.

This clonotype was detected ten times or more. The V and J genes are TRBV5-1 and TRBJ1-1; D uncertain. Per germline, CDR1 SGHRS and CDR2 YFSETQ. This CDR3 has 12 residues. The V end was cut by 3 bases, the J end by 8 bases, with 11 bases between. CDR3 amino acids: CASSSLVGEAFF. The CDR3 region has the DNA TGCGCCAGCAGCTCCCTCGTCGGGGAAGCTTTCTTT.